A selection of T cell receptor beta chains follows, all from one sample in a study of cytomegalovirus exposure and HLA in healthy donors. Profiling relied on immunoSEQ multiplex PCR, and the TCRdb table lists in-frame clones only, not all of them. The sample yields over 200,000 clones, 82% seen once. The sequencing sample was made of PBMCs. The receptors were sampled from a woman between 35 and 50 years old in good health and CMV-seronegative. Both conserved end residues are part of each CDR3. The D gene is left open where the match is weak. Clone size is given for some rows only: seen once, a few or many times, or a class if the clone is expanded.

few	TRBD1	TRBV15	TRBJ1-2	TGTGCCACCAGCAGTAGAACGACAGGGGATGGCTACACCTTC	CATSSRTTGDGYTF
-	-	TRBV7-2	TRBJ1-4	TGTGCCAGCAGTTGGGGAGGGGGATTTAATGAAAAACTGTTTTTT	CASSWGGGFNEKLFF
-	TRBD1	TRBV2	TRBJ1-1	TGTGCCAGCAAGCGGACAGGGGGCTTGAACACTGAAGCTTTCTTT	CASKRTGGLNTEAFF
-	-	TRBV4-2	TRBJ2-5	TGTGCCAGCAGCTGGGCGGGGATGGGCAACGAAGAGACCCAGTACTTC	CASSWAGMGNEETQYF
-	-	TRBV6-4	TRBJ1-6	TGTGCCAGCGCCCCAGGGGCCTCCTATAATTCACCCCTCCACTTT	CASAPGASYNSPLHF
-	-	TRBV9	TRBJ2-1	TGTGCCAGCAGCGTAGTATCAGGCTCCTACAATGAGCAGTTCTTC	CASSVVSGSYNEQFF
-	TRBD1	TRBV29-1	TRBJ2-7	TGCAGCGCCGAAAACGGACAGGGTCTTTCGAGCGAGCAGTACTTC	CSAENGQGLSSEQYF
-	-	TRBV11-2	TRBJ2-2	TGTGCCAGCAGCCCCGACACCGGGGAGCTGTTTTTT	CASSPDTGELFF
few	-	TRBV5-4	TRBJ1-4	TGTGCCAGCAGCTTGTCCAGGGGAGGGGAAAAACTGTTTTTT	CASSLSRGGEKLFF
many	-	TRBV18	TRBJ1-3	TGTGCCAGCACCCAGACAGACGGAAACACCATATATTTT	CASTQTDGNTIYF
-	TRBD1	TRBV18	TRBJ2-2	TGTGCCAGCTCCGTTGCACGGGACAGCGTCACCGGGGAGCTGTTTTTT	CASSVARDSVTGELFF
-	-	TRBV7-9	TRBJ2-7	TGTGCCAGCAGCCTGGACACATCCTACGAGCAGTACTTC	CASSLDTSYEQYF
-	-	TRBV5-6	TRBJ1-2	TGTGCCAGCAGCTGGGACACGGCCGGCTACACCTTC	CASSWDTAGYTF
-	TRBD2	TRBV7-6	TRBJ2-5	TGTGCCAGCAGCACAGCGGGACTAGGGTCCCTCGAGACCCAGTACTTC	CASSTAGLGSLETQYF
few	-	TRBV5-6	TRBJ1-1	TGTGCCAGCAGCTTCTGGTCCCAGATATTTTTGAACACTGAAGCTTTCTTT	CASSFWSQIFLNTEAFF
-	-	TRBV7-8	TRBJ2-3	TGTGCCAGCAGCTTAAGCAGGGGAGTAGATACGCAGTATTTT	CASSLSRGVDTQYF
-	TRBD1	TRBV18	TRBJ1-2	TGTGCCAGCTCACCAGGGACAGGGACCTTTAACTATGGCTACACCTTC	CASSPGTGTFNYGYTF
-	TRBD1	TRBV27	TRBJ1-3	TGTGCCAGCAGTTTTAGACAGGGCCCAGGAAACACCATATATTTT	CASSFRQGPGNTIYF
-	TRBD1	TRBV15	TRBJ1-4	TGTGCCACCAGCAGAGAGGGGGGGACAGGGAATGAAAAACTGTTTTTT	CATSREGGTGNEKLFF
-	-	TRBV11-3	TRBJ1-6	TGTGCCAGCAGGTCTCGGCTAACCTTGGTTTACGGGGTTATTTCACCCCTCCACTTT	CASRSRLTLVYGVISPLHF
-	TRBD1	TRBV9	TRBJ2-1	TGTGCCAGCAGCCCAGGGGGTCGAGAGCGCAATGAGCAGTTCTTC	CASSPGGRERNEQFF
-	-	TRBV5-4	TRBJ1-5	TGTGCCAGCAGCTTGCCAGGGGTTGGGCAGCCCCAGCATTTT	CASSLPGVGQPQHF
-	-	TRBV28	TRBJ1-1	TGTGCCAGCAGTTCGAGGAGCCCGGAAGCTTTCTTT	CASSSRSPEAFF
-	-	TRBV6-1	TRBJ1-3	TGTGCCAGCAGTCCCGGCCGGAGCTCTGGAAACACCATATATTTT	CASSPGRSSGNTIYF
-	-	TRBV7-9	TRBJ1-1	TGTGCCACTGCCCAAGGGGACACTGAAGCTTTCTTT	CATAQGDTEAFF
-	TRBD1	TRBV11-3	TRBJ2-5	TGTGCCAGCAGCTCTGGTGCGGGACAGGGGATGGAGACCCAGTACTTC	CASSSGAGQGMETQYF
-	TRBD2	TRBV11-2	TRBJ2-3	TGTGCCAGCAGCTCACTAGCGGGGGGGACCGATACGCAGTATTTT	CASSSLAGGTDTQYF
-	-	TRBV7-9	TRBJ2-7	TGTGCCAGCAGTCCCGGACAGTACTACGAGCAGTACTTC	CASSPGQYYEQYF
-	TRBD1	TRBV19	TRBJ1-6	TGTGCCACCAGAGACAGGGGCCGATCAGAGACACCCCTCCACTTT	CATRDRGRSETPLHF
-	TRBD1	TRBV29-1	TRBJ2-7	TGCAGCGTGGCACAGGGGGCTAACGAGCAGTACTTC	CSVAQGANEQYF
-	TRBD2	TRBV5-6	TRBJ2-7	TGTGCCAGCAGCTCGCCCTCCGGGGGGGCCTACGAGCAGTACTTC	CASSSPSGGAYEQYF
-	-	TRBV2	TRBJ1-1	TGTGCCAGCAAAATACAGGTTGAAGCTTTCTTT	CASKIQVEAFF
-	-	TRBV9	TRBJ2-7	TGTGCCAGCAGCGTGGAGGACGGATCCCTCAGCTCCTACGAGCAGTACTTC	CASSVEDGSLSSYEQYF
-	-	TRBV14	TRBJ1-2	TGTGCCAGCAGCCAATCGGGGTTCGGCTACACCTTC	CASSQSGFGYTF
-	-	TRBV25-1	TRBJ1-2	TGTGCCAGCAGTGAAGTTTTGCGTGAAGCTGGCTACACCTTC	CASSEVLREAGYTF
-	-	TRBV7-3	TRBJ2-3	TGTGCCAGCAGCTTAGGGCCCTTTGATACGCAGTATTTT	CASSLGPFDTQYF
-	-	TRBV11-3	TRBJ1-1	TGTGCCAGCAGCGCCGAGGGTAGGGTCTTGTACACTGAAGCTTTCTTT	CASSAEGRVLYTEAFF
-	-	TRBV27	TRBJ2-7	TGTGCCAGCGGTGAGGGTGGATTCGAGCAGTACTTC	CASGEGGFEQYF
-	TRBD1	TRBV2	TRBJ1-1	TGTGCCTCAGACAGGGACACTGAAGCTTTCTTT	CASDRDTEAFF
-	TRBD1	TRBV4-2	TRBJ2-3	TGTGCCAGCAGCCAAGAACAGGGGGTAGAAGATACGCAGTATTTT	CASSQEQGVEDTQYF
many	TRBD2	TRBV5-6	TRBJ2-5	TGTGCCAGCAGCTGGGGACTAGCGGGGACCCAAGAGACCCAGTACTTC	CASSWGLAGTQETQYF
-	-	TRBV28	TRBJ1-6	TGTGCCAGCAGTTTCCCCACACCTAATTCACCCCTCCACTTT	CASSFPTPNSPLHF
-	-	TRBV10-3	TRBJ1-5	TGTGCCATCAGTGAGTCGATAAGGGGATCGGATCAGCCCCAGCATTTT	CAISESIRGSDQPQHF
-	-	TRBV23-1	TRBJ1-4	TGCGCCCCTACTGACAGAGCCGAAAAACTGTTTTTT	CAPTDRAEKLFF
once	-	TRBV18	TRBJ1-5	TGTGCCAGCTCACCAACAGGAGGGGGCAATCAGCCCCAGCATTTT	CASSPTGGGNQPQHF
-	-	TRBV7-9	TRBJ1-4	TGTTCCAGCACCACCAAGGGGGTAGTTGAAAAACTGTTTTTT	CSSTTKGVVEKLFF
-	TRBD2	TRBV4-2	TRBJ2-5	TGTGCCAGCAGCCAAGAGGGAGGGGAGGAGACCCAGTACTTC	CASSQEGGEETQYF
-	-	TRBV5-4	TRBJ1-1	TGTGCCAGCACGGGTGTTGACACTGAAGCTTTCTTT	CASTGVDTEAFF
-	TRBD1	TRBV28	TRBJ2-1	TGTGCCAGCAGTTCCGGGACAGGGGGTTACAATGAGCAGTTCTTC	CASSSGTGGYNEQFF
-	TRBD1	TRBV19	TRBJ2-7	TGTGCCAGTAGTATATTCGGACAGGGCCCCTACGAGCAGTACTTC	CASSIFGQGPYEQYF
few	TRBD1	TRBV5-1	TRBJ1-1	TGCGCCAGCAGCGGGACAGGGAGGACTGAAGCTTTCTTT	CASSGTGRTEAFF
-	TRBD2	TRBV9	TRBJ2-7	TGTGCCAGCAGCGTTCGGGGGGGGCCTTCCTACGAGCAGTACTTC	CASSVRGGPSYEQYF